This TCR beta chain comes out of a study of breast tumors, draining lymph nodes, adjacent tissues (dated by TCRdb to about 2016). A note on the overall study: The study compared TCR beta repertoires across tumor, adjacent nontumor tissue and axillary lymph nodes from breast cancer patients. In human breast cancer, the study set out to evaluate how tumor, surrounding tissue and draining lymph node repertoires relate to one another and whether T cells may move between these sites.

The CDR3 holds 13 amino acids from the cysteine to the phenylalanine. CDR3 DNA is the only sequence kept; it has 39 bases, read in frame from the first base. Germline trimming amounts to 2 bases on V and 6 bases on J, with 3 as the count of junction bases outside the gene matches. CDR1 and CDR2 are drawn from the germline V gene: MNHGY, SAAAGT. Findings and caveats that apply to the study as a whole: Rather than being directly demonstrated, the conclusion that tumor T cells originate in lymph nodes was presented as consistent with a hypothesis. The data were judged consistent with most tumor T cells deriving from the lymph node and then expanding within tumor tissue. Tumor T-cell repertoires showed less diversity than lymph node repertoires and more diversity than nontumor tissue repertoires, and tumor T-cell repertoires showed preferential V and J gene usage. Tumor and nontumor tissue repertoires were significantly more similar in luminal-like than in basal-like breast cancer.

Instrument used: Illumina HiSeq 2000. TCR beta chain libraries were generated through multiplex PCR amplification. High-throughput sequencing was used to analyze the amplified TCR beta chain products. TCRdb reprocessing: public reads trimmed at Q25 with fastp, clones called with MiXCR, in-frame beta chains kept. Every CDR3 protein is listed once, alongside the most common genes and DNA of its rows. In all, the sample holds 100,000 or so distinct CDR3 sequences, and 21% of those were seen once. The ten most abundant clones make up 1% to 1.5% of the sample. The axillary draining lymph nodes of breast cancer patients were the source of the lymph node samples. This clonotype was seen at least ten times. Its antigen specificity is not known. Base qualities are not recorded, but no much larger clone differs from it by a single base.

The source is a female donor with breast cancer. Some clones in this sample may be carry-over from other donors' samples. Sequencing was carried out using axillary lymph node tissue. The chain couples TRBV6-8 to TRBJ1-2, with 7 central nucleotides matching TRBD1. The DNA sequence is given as TGTGCCAGCAGTTACAGAGGGACAGATGGCTACACCTTC. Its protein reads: CASSYRGTDGYTF.